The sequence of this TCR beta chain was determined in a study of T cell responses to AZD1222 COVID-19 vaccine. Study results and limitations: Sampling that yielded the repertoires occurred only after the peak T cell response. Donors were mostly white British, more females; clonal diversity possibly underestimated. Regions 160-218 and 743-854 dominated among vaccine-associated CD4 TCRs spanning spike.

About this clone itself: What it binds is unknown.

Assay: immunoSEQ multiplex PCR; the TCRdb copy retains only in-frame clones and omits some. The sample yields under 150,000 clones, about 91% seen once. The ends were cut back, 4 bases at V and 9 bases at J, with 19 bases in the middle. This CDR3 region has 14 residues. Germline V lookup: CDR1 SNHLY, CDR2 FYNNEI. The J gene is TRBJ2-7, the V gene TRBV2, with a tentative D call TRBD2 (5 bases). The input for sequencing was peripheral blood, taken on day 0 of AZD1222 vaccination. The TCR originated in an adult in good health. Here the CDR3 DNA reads TGTGCCAGCAGTGCCTCCGGGCTTCCCAGCGGGCAGTACTTC. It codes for CASSASGLPSGQYF.